Below are 6 T cell receptor beta chains sequenced from a single sample in a study of beta chain features in type 1 diabetes. Findings and caveats of the study: All four CD4+ subsets of Type 1 diabetes patients contained TCRB CDR3s that were moderately but significantly shorter.

These receptors' antigens are unknown. What was sequenced were expressed TCRB transcripts, since all of the isolated RNA had been reverse transcribed. Sequencing used immunoSEQ multiplex PCR; TCRdb keeps in-frame clones, though not all of them. The sample yields 640,000 or so clones, 13% seen once. Sequenced sample: naive CD4+ T cells from blood. These receptors all come from a man aged 18 to 35 with type 1 diabetes.

This clone has only a few counts. This rearrangement joins TRBV5-6 to TRBJ2-3, with a weak D call TRBD2 (5 bases). Germline CDR1 SGHDT, CDR2 YYEEEE. V lost 3 bases and J lost 5, with 13 bases in between. This CDR3 has 14 amino acids. This chain's CDR3 is CASSWQDGGDTQYF. DNA of the CDR3: TGTGCCAGCAGCTGGCAGGACGGAGGAGATACGCAGTATTTT.

This clone was observed a handful of times. J is TRBJ1-2 and V is TRBV14; D remains ambiguous. Deletions cut 1 base from V and 3 bases from J, with 12 bases between. CDR3 size: 15 residues. Germline lookup yields CDR1 SGHDN and CDR2 FVKESK. The CDR3 bases are TGTGCCAGCAGCCAAGGCATAGGGAGAGACTATGGCTACACCTTC. As protein: CASSQGIGRDYGYTF. Full variable domain (outside the CDR3, taken from reference TRBV14 and TRBJ1-2): EAGVTQFPSHSVIEKGQTVTLRCDPISGHDNLYWYRRVMGKEIKFLLHFVKESKQDESGMPNNRFLAERTGGTYSTLKVQPAELEDSGVYFCASSQGIGRDYGYTFGSGTRLTVV.

The rearrangement joins TRBV19 to TRBJ2-1; possible D gene TRBD2, 6 bases. V lost 4 bases, J lost 5 bases, and 15 bases lay in between. This CDR3 has 15 amino acids. In germline, CDR1 is LNHDA, CDR2 SQIVND (reference sequence). The CDR3 bases are TGTGCCAGTAGTAACGTAGCGGCACTAGACAATGAGCAGTTCTTC. Translating gives CASSNVAALDNEQFF.

In this sample, this clone turned up a few times. The chain has TRBV6-1 and TRBJ2-7; 8 bases line up with TRBD1. This CDR3 is built from 13 residues. With 1 base clipped from V and 6 bases from J, the junction kept 2 bases outside the gene matches. Germline CDR1 is MNHNS and CDR2 is SASEGT. CDR3: CASSEEGTGEQYF. In nucleotides, the CDR3 is TGTGCCAGCAGTGAAGAGGGGACAGGCGAGCAGTACTTC.

The chain carries TRBV23-1 and TRBJ2-1; 8 bases map to TRBD2. TRBV23-1 is an ORF for which the function is uncertain. Trimming at V came to 1 base and at J to 0 bases, leaving 8 bases not matched to a gene. The CDR3 contains 18 residues. CDR3 DNA: TGCGCCAGCAGTCAATTGCCACGGGGGGGTTACTCCTACAATGAGCAGTTCTTC. It is translated as CASSQLPRGGYSYNEQFF.

This clone was counted only a few times. The rearrangement joins TRBV5-1 to TRBJ2-5; D may match TRBD1 or TRBD2 (5 bases each). The CDR3 has 17 amino acids. Germline CDR1 SGHRS, CDR2 YFSETQ. V dropped 0 bases and J dropped 5 bases, with 20 bases sitting between them. CDR3 sequence reads: CASSLEDRDPLAETQYF. The CDR3 nucleotides read TGCGCCAGCAGCTTGGAAGACCGGGACCCACTGGCGGAGACCCAGTACTTC.